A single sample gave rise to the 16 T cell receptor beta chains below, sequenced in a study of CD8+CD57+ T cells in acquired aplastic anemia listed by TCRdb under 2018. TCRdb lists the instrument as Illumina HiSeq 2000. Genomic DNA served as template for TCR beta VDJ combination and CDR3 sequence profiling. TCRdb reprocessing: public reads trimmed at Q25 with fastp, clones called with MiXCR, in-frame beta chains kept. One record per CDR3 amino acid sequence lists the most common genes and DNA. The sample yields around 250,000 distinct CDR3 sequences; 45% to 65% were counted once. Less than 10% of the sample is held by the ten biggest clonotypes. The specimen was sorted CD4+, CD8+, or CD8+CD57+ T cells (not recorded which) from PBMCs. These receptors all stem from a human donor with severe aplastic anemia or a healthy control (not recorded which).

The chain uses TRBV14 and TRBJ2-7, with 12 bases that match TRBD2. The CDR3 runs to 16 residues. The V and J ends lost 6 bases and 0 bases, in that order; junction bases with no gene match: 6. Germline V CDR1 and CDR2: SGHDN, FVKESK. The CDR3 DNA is TGTGCCAGCAGATGGACTAGCGGGGATAGCTCCTACGAGCAGTACTTC. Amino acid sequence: CASRWTSGDSSYEQYF. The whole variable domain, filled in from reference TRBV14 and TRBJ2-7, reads EAGVTQFPSHSVIEKGQTVTLRCDPISGHDNLYWYRRVMGKEIKFLLHFVKESKQDESGMPNNRFLAERTGGTYSTLKVQPAELEDSGVYFCASRWTSGDSSYEQYFGPGTRLTVT.

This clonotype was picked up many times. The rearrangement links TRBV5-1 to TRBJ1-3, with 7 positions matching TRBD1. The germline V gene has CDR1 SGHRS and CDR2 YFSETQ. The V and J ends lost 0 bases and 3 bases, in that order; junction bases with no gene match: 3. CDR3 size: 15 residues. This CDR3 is CASSLGQGVGNTIYF. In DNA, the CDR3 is TGCGCCAGCAGCTTGGGGCAGGGGGTTGGAAACACCATATATTTT.

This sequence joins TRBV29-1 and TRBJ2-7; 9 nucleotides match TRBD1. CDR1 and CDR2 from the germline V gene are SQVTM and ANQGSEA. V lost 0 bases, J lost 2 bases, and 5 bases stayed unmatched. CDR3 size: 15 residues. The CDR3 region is CSVEDTGGTAYEQYF. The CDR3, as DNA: TGCAGCGTTGAAGATACAGGGGGCACAGCCTACGAGCAGTACTTC.

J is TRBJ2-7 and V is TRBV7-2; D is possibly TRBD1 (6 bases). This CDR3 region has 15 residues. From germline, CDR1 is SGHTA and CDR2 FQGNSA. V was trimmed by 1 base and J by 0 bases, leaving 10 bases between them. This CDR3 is CASSLVATGSYEQYF. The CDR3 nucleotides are TGTGCCAGCAGCTTAGTAGCGACAGGCTCCTACGAGCAGTACTTC.

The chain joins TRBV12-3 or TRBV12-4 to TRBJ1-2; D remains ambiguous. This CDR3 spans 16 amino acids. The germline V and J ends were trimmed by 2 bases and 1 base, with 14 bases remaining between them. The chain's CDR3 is CASSLSSRAVNYGYTF. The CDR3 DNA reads TGTGCCAGCAGTTTAAGCTCGCGTGCCGTTAACTATGGCTACACCTTC.

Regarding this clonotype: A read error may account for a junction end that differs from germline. CDR3 protein: CASSLQGTGNYGYTF. DNA for the CDR3: TGCGCCAGCAGCTTGCAGGGGACAGGGAACTATGGCTACACCTTC. The gene calls are TRBV5-5 and TRBJ1-2; TRBD1 aligns across 9 bases. Germline V lookup: CDR1 SGHKS, CDR2 YYEKEE (reference sequence). CDR3 length: 15 residues.

The CDR3 DNA sequence: TGCAGCGTTGTGGTCGGGAACACTGAAGCTTTCTTT. Translation: CSVVVGNTEAFF. V gene TRBV29-1 combines with J gene TRBJ1-1; D is unclear. Germline V gives CDR1 SQVTM, CDR2 ANQGSEA. Trimming shortened V by 4 bases and J by 1 base, and 7 bases separated the two germline ends. The CDR3 has 12 amino acids.

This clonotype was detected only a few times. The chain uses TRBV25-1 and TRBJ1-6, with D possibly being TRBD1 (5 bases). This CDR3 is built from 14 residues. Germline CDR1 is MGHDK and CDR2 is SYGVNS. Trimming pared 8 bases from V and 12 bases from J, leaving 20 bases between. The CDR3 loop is CASGSGTDHLPLHF. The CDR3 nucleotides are TGTGCCAGCGGATCCGGGACGGATCACTTACCCCTCCACTTT.

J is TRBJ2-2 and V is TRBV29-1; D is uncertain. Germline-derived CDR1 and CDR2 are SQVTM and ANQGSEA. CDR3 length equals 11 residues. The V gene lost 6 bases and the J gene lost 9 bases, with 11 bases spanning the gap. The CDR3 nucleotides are TGCAGCGTCCCAATCGACAGGGAGCTGTTTTTT. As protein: CSVPIDRELFF.

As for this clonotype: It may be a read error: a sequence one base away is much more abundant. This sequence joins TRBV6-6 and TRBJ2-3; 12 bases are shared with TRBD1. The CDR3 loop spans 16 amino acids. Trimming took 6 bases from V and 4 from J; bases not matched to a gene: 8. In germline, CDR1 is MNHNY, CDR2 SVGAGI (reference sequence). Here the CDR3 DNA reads TGTGCCAGCAGCCCCGGGACAGGGGGCGCCCCAGATACGCAGTATTTT. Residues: CASSPGTGGAPDTQYF.

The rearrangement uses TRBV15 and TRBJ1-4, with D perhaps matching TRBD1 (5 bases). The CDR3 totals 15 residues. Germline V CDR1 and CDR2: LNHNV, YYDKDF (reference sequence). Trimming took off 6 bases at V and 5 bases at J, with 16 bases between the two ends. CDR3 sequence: CATSLRRGPNEKLFF. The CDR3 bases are TGTGCCACCAGTCTACGCCGGGGACCGAATGAAAAACTGTTTTTT.

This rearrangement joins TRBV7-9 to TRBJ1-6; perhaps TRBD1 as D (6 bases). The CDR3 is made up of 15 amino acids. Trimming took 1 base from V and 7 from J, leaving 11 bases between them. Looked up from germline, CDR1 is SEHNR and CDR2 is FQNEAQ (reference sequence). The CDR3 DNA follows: TGTGCCAGCAGCTTAGAGGACAGTTTGAATTCACCCCTCCACTTT. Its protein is CASSLEDSLNSPLHF.

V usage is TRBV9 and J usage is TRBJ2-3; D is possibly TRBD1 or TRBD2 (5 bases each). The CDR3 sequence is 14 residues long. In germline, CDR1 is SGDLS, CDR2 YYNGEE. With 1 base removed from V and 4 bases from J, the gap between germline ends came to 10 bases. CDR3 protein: CASSVFLGADTQYF. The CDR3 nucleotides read TGTGCCAGCAGCGTATTTCTGGGGGCAGATACGCAGTATTTT.

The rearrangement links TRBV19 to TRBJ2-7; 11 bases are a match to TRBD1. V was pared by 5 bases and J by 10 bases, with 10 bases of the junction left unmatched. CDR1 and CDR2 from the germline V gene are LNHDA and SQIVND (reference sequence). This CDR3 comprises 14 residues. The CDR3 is CASSLTGTGGSQYF. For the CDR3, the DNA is TGTGCCAGTAGTCTGACCGGGACAGGGGGATCCCAGTACTTC.

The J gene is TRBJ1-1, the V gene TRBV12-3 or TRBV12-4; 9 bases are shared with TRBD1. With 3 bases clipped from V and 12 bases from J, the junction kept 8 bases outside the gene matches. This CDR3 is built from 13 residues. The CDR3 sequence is CASSFTGGADSFF. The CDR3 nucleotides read TGTGCCAGCAGTTTCACAGGGGGCGCGGATTCTTTCTTT.

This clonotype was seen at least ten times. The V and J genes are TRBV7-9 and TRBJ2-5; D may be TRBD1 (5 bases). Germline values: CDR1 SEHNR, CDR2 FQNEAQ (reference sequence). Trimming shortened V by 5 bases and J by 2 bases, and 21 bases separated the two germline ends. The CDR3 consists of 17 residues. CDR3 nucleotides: TGTGCCAGCAGCCTCCGGGCAGGGTCCACCACTCAAGAGACCCAGTACTTC. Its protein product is CASSLRAGSTTQETQYF.